This TCR beta chain came from a study of metastatic and nonmetastatic thyroid tumors. Study at large: Samples came from malignant and benign thyroid patients, and repertoires were compared across blood and tumor or nodule tissue. Study results and limitations: Reports indicated that malignant thyroid tumors showed significantly higher TCR beta diversity than benign nodules did, in blood and tumor.

As processed by the authors: Differences in CDR3 between clinicopathological groups were drawn on to build a classifier intended to discriminate distant-metastatic papillary thyroid cancer patients. TCRdb re-clonotyped the PCR reads through MiXCR. The V and J calls and clone size come from TCRdb's table, not from the authors' own analysis. This table has about 59,000 clones, 15% to 20% appearing once. Deletions cut 3 bases from V and 0 bases from J, with 8 bases between. Looked up from germline, CDR1 is WNHNN and CDR2 is SYGVQD (reference sequence). CDR3 length equals 15 residues. Before thyroid surgery, none of the patients had received any treatment. This clone came up many times. Its target is unknown.

This sequence originates from a male donor with papillary thyroid cancer or a benign thyroid nodule (not recorded which). Some clones in this sample may be carry-over from other donors' samples. The sample taken for sequencing was blood. The rearrangement joins TRBV10-1 to TRBJ2-2; possibly TRBD1 or TRBD2 for D (5 bases each). The CDR3 is CASSDEGSNTGELFF. The DNA for the CDR3 is TGCGCCAGCAGTGACGAGGGGTCGAACACCGGGGAGCTGTTTTTT.